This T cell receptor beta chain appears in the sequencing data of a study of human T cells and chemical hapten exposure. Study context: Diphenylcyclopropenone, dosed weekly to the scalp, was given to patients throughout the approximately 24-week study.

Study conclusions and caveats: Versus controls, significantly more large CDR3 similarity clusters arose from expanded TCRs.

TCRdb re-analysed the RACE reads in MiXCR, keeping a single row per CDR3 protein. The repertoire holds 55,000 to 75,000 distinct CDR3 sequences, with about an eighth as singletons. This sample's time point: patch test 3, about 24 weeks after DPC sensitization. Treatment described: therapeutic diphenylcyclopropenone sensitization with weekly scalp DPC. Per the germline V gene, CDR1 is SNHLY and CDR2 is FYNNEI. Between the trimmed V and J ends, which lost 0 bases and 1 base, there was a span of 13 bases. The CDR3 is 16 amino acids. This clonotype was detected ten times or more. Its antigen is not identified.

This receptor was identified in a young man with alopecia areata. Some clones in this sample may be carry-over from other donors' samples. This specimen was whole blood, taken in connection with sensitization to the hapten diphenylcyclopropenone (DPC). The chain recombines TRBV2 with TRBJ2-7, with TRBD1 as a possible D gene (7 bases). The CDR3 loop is CASSEASRGRSYEQYF. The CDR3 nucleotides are TGTGCCAGCAGTGAAGCGAGCAGGGGGAGGTCCTACGAGCAGTACTTC.